This T cell receptor (beta chain) was profiled in a study of low-dose radiotherapy and immunotherapy resistance in tumors. Study-level background: Each fraction for Cohort 1 was 0.5 Gy, given every 2 weeks, and the total came to 6.5 Gy. Doses delivered to Cohort 2 were 1 Gy per fraction every two weeks, amounting to 13 Gy over 26 weeks. Administration of intravenous cyclophosphamide at 200 mg/m2 took place every two weeks, one day before radiation and immunotherapy. Aspirin 300 mg was given orally each day for four cycles from cycle 1 day 1.

This CDR3 spans 11 amino acids. V was pared by 4 bases and J by 6 bases, with 5 bases between. Time point reported: after trial treatment. As for treatment: LDRT plus nivolumab, ipilimumab, low-dose cyclophosphamide and aspirin (RACIN trial). Both TCRalpha and TCRbeta chains were reverse transcribed with V-gene-specific primers. Both a constant-region primer and a V-primer adapter served to amplify TCRs across roughly 21 PCR cycles. A single record per CDR3 protein comes from TCRdb applying MiXCR to the reads. This repertoire shows around 80,000 distinct CDR3 sequences, less than 20% found once; its top ten account for approximately 1.3%. Many counts were recorded for this clonotype.

The J gene is TRBJ2-3, the V gene TRBV12-3 or TRBV12-4; D is ambiguous. This sequence originates from a male donor with prostate cancer. Specimen: PBMCs, collected after low-dose radiotherapy plus immunotherapy. The CDR3 loop reads CASSSMDTQYF. The CDR3 nucleotides are TGTGCCAGCAGTTCGATGGATACGCAGTATTTT.